These 21 T cell receptor beta chains were all obtained from the same sample, sequenced in a study of post-analysis software for immune sequencing data. Broader study findings: Several TRBV segments (TRBV5-6, TRBV5-1 and TRBV20-1 among them) occurred more frequently in patients than in controls.

The TCR beta cDNA libraries carried unique molecular identifiers. TCRdb re-called the PCR reads with MiXCR, one entry per CDR3 protein. The table records 600,000 to 700,000 distinct CDR3 sequences, 55% to 70% of them present only once. No antigen has been assigned to these receptors. Sequenced material: blood. These receptors were taken from a girl aged 2 to 9 with multiple sclerosis.

This clonotype was seen a handful of times. The chain uses TRBV6-6 and TRBJ2-7; D is ambiguous. The CDR3 extends over 13 amino acids. Germline values: CDR1 MNHNY, CDR2 SVGAGI (reference sequence). V lost 0 bases and J 3 bases, leaving 6 bases between the germline ends. This chain's CDR3 is CASSYSPVYEQYF. CDR3 nucleotide sequence: TGTGCCAGCAGTTACTCCCCGGTCTACGAGCAGTACTTC.

The rearrangement links TRBV9 to TRBJ2-5; tentative D call: TRBD2 (5 bases). The V gene's germline CDR1 is SGDLS and CDR2 YYNGEE. CDR3 length: 15 amino acids. The V end was cut by 4 bases, the J end by 5 bases, with 18 bases between. CDR3 sequence: CASSLRIGKRETQYF. The CDR3 DNA sequence: TGTGCCAGCAGCCTCCGGATAGGGAAGCGGGAGACCCAGTACTTC. Based on the CDR3 plus reference TRBV9 and TRBJ2-5, the full variable domain is DSGVTQTPKHLITATGQRVTLRCSPRSGDLSVYWYQQSLDQGLQFLIQYYNGEERAKGNILERFSAQQFPDLHSELNLSSLELGDSALYFCASSLRIGKRETQYFGPGTRLLVL.

The chain employs TRBV7-9 and TRBJ1-2; the D gene is possibly TRBD1 (6 bases). Germline V gene sequence: CDR1 SEHNR, CDR2 FQNEAQ (reference sequence). The CDR3 spans 18 residues. The V gene lost 4 bases and the J gene lost 0 bases, with 21 bases spanning the gap. The CDR3 spells CASSSYRTANPPNYGYTF. CDR3 sequence (DNA): TGTGCCAGCAGCTCATATCGGACAGCAAACCCACCTAACTATGGCTACACCTTC. The whole variable domain, remainder taken from reference TRBV7-9 and TRBJ1-2, is DTGVSQNPRHKITKRGQNVTFRCDPISEHNRLYWYRQTLGQGPEFLTYFQNEAQLEKSRLLSDRFSAERPKGSFSTLEIQRTEQGDSAMYLCASSSYRTANPPNYGYTFGSGTRLTVV.

The rearrangement joins TRBV24-1 to TRBJ2-5; possibly TRBD1 or TRBD2 for D (5 bases each). The CDR3 spans 13 residues. Trimming removed 7 bases from V and 5 bases from J, with 13 bases in between. Germline CDR1 reads KGHDR; CDR2 reads SFDVKD. The CDR3 nucleotides read TGTGCCACCAGAAGATTCGAGGGGGAGACCCAGTACTTC. Its protein product is CATRRFEGETQYF.

This chain joins TRBV6-6 and TRBJ2-1; unclear D gene. Germline CDR1 MNHNY, CDR2 SVGAGI (reference sequence). This CDR3 comprises 13 residues. Trimming shortened V by 6 bases and J by 4 bases, and 10 bases separated the two germline ends. CDR3 bases: TGTGCCAGCAGCCGGGCTCCTTACAATGAGCAGTTCTTC. Its translation: CASSRAPYNEQFF.

The chain employs TRBV6-5 and TRBJ2-6; D is undetermined. Trimming left V 0 bases short and J 12 bases short, with 9 bases between. Per the germline V gene, CDR1 is MNHEY and CDR2 is SVGAGI. The CDR3 covers 13 residues. The DNA of the CDR3 is TGTGCCAGCAGTTACTCGGGGTTGCCCGTCCTGACTTTC. Amino acids: CASSYSGLPVLTF.

This sequence joins TRBV20-1 and TRBJ2-1, with D perhaps TRBD2 (6 bases). Germline-derived CDR1 and CDR2 are DFQATT and SNEGSKA (reference sequence). Trimming removed 3 bases at V and 2 bases at J, with 11 bases between. CDR3 length: 14 residues. This CDR3 reads CSASGGWPYNEQFF. The CDR3 nucleotides are TGCAGTGCTAGTGGAGGGTGGCCCTACAATGAGCAGTTCTTC.

On this clonotype: No conserved phenylalanine or tryptophan is present at the end of the CDR3, so a read error is the likely explanation. The rearrangement links TRBV29-1 to TRBJ2-5; D gene uncertain. Per the germline V gene, CDR1 is SQVTM and CDR2 is ANQGSEA. CDR3 size: 11 residues. V lost 1 base to trimming and J lost 5 bases, with 5 bases between them. The CDR3 loop reads CSVEGFETQYV. The CDR3 nucleotides read TGCAGCGTTGAAGGATTTGAGACCCAGTACGTC.

The genes are TRBV7-2 and TRBJ1-2, with TRBD1 as a possible D gene (5 bases). This CDR3 comprises 14 residues. V was cut by 4 bases and J by 4 bases, with 13 bases left in between. CDR1 is SGHTA and CDR2 is FQGNSA in the germline V gene. CDR3 nucleotide sequence: TGTGCCAGCAGCTCAATAGGACAAAGCTATGGCTACACCTTC. Translation gives CASSSIGQSYGYTF.

Written as DNA, the CDR3 is TGTGCCAGCGAGCGAAGCACAGATACGCAGTATTTT. Protein: CASERSTDTQYF. The chain couples TRBV7-9 to TRBJ2-3, with D uncertain. Deletions cut 8 bases from V and 0 bases from J, with 6 bases between. Germline CDR1 is SEHNR and CDR2 is FQNEAQ (reference sequence). The CDR3 has 12 amino acids.

This chain connects TRBV3-1 to TRBJ1-2; 10 nucleotides agree with TRBD1. Germline CDR1 and CDR2: LGHDT and YNNKEL (reference sequence). The trim removed 4 bases at V and 6 bases at J, leaving 8 bases unmatched. The CDR3 spans 15 residues. The CDR3 sequence is CASSPRTGGLNGYTF. CDR3 in DNA: TGTGCCAGCAGCCCCCGGACAGGGGGTCTTAATGGCTACACCTTC.

With respect to this clonotype: This may come from a read error, since a much larger clone is one base off. V and J are TRBV12-3 or TRBV12-4 and TRBJ2-7, with 12 bases aligning to TRBD2. This CDR3 has 15 amino acids. The V segment lost 5 bases and the J segment 7 bases; nucleotides outside the gene matches: 9. The DNA of the CDR3 is TGTGCCAGCAGTGGGACCGGGACTAGCGGGTATGAGCAGTACTTC. Its translation: CASSGTGTSGYEQYF.

The chain carries TRBV15 and TRBJ2-1, with D possibly being TRBD2 (6 bases). CDR1 is LNHNV and CDR2 is YYDKDF in the germline V gene (reference sequence). V lost 2 bases and J lost 3, with 11 bases in between. The CDR3 is 15 residues long. CDR3 in amino acids: CATSRTGGVYNEQFF. Here the CDR3 DNA reads TGTGCCACCAGCAGAACGGGCGGGGTCTACAATGAGCAGTTCTTC.

The V and J genes are TRBV20-1 and TRBJ2-5, with a weak D call TRBD2 (6 bases). The CDR3 extends over 13 amino acids. CDR1 is DFQATT, CDR2 SNEGSKA, per germline (reference sequence). The chain's CDR3 is CTADAGTQETQYF. The CDR3 DNA reads as TGCACCGCAGACGCGGGGACCCAAGAGACCCAGTACTTC.

Only one count was recorded for this clonotype. The chain couples TRBV12-3 or TRBV12-4 to TRBJ2-1, with TRBD2 matching over 9 bases. J was trimmed by 7 bases and V by 5 bases; bases with no gene match: 9. The CDR3 contains 15 residues. The CDR3 nucleotides are TGTGCCAGCAGTCCTGAAATAGCGGGAGTTAATGAGCAGTTCTTC. This sequence encodes CASSPEIAGVNEQFF.

About this clonotype: One end of the junction varies from germline; a read error may be responsible. The chain joins TRBV7-7 to TRBJ2-5, with TRBD1 matching 7 bases. Matching the DNA end better, TRBJ2-7 makes the J call doubtful. Germline CDR1 SSHAT, CDR2 FNYEAQ (reference sequence). The CDR3 covers 15 residues. The CDR3 nucleotides read TGTGCTAGCAGCTTAGCGAGAGGGGGCAACTACGAGCAGTACTTC. The encoded protein is CASSLARGGNYEQYF.

This chain uses TRBV20-1 with TRBJ2-1; D may be TRBD1 (6 bases). There are 15 residues in the CDR3. Germline-derived CDR1 and CDR2 are DFQATT and SNEGSKA (reference sequence). V lost 0 bases and J lost 2, with 11 bases in between. In DNA, the CDR3 is TGCAGTGCTAGAGATCGTCAGGGGACCTACAATGAGCAGTTCTTC. Protein: CSARDRQGTYNEQFF.

CDR3: CASSYWRGSGANVLTF. CDR3 nucleotides: TGTGCCAGCAGTTACTGGCGGGGATCTGGGGCCAACGTCCTGACTTTC. The chain combines TRBV6-5 with TRBJ2-6, with D possibly being TRBD2 (6 bases). Per the germline V gene, CDR1 is MNHEY and CDR2 is SVGAGI. The CDR3 extends over 16 amino acids. Trimming shortened V by 1 base and J by 1 base, and 8 bases separated the two germline ends.

The rearrangement links TRBV15 to TRBJ1-1; D uncertain. This CDR3 spans 15 amino acids. Germline V lookup: CDR1 LNHNV, CDR2 YYDKDF (reference sequence). Trimming cost V 4 bases and J 0 bases, with 12 bases left between them. CDR3 DNA: TGTGCCACCAGCACCCGGACCGGTCTGAACACTGAAGCTTTCTTT. Translated: CATSTRTGLNTEAFF.

This clonotype appeared a few times. The rearrangement links TRBV7-2 to TRBJ1-2; D ambiguous. Germline lookup yields CDR1 SGHTA and CDR2 FQGNSA. CDR3 size: 14 residues. V was pared by 0 bases and J by 5 bases, with 10 bases between. CDR3 loop: CASSLAPRTYGYTF. For the CDR3, the DNA is TGTGCCAGCAGCTTAGCACCCCGGACGTATGGCTACACCTTC.

The chain uses TRBV7-2 and TRBJ2-7, with TRBD1 matching over 9 bases. CDR1 and CDR2 from the germline V gene are SGHTA and FQGNSA. This CDR3 has 14 residues. Trimming cost V 6 bases and J 5 bases; bases outside gene matches: 8. Here the CDR3 reads CASRKPGQGDEQYF. CDR3 nucleotides: TGTGCCAGCAGAAAACCGGGACAGGGTGACGAGCAGTACTTC.